The 30 T cell receptor beta chains presented below share a single source sample, sequenced in a study of CD8 T cells in Susac syndrome. Reverse transcription of roughly 0.45 to 1 ug RNA was carried out with random hexamers. One entry per CDR3 protein, called by TCRdb with MiXCR from the immunoSEQ multiplex PCR reads. The sample shows some 200,000 distinct CDR3 sequences, roughly 94% of them seen only once. The sample was CD8+ T cells from PBMCs. These receptors originate from a human donor with Susac syndrome.

The count of this clonotype is one. The chain employs TRBV13 and TRBJ2-4; D possibly corresponds to TRBD1 (6 bases). This CDR3 has 16 amino acids. CDR1 and CDR2 from the germline V gene are PRHDT and FYEKMQ (reference sequence). The V and J ends lost 5 bases and 0 bases respectively, with 14 bases between them. CDR3 sequence: CASSLRTVIAKNIQYF. CDR3 nucleotide sequence: TGTGCCAGCAGCCTGCGGACAGTTATAGCCAAAAACATTCAGTACTTC.

The chain couples TRBV4-1 to TRBJ2-3; 10 bases align to TRBD2. The CDR3 runs to 17 residues. The V gene end was trimmed by 1 base and the J gene end by 2 bases; junction bases not matched to a gene: 6. Germline loops: CDR1 MGHRA, CDR2 YSYEKL. CDR3 DNA: TGCGCCAGCAGCCAAGGTACACTAGCGGGAAACACAGATACGCAGTATTTT. This encodes CASSQGTLAGNTDTQYF.

The chain recombines TRBV11-2 with TRBJ2-1, with 9 bases that match TRBD1. There are 15 residues in the CDR3. The germline V gene has CDR1 SGHAT and CDR2 FQNNGV. Unmatched junction bases numbered 0, after V lost 3 bases and J lost 0 bases. CDR3 sequence reads: CASSLDRGSYNEQFF. Here the CDR3 DNA reads TGTGCCAGCAGCTTGGACAGGGGCTCCTACAATGAGCAGTTCTTC.

CDR3 bases: TGTGCCAGCAGCGCGACAGGGTTTGGGACAGATACGCAGTATTTT. Amino acid sequence: CASSATGFGTDTQYF. The V gene is TRBV9, the J gene TRBJ2-3, with 7 bases identical to TRBD1. In germline, CDR1 is SGDLS, CDR2 YYNGEE. The CDR3 sequence is 15 residues long. The V segment lost 3 bases and the J segment 3 bases; nucleotides outside the gene matches: 7.

J is TRBJ2-7 and V is TRBV13, with D perhaps matching TRBD2 (6 bases). The CDR3 sequence is 17 residues long. Trimming cost V 5 bases and J 2 bases, with 22 bases left between them. CDR1 and CDR2 from the germline V gene are PRHDT and FYEKMQ (reference sequence). The CDR3 region has the DNA TGTGCCAGCAGCCACCAATCTCTTAGCGGAGAGACCTACGAGCAGTACTTC. Translating it yields CASSHQSLSGETYEQYF. The full variable domain, completed using reference TRBV13 and TRBJ2-7, is AAGVIQSPRHLIKEKRETATLKCYPIPRHDTVYWYQQGPGQDPQFLISFYEKMQSDKGSIPDRFSAQQFSDYHSELNMSSLELGDSALYFCASSHQSLSGETYEQYFGPGTRLTVT.

The chain joins TRBV7-3 to TRBJ2-3; 8 bases fit TRBD2. V shed 5 bases, J shed 6 bases, and the junction held 10 bases outside the gene matches. This CDR3 contains 15 residues. CDR1 SGHTA and CDR2 FQGTGA come from the germline V gene. CDR3 DNA: TGTGCCAGCAGCCCAACTAGCGGAGTTGCGGATACGCAGTATTTT. This encodes CASSPTSGVADTQYF.

Only one count was recorded for this clonotype. This chain links TRBV7-2 with TRBJ2-7, with 8 bases fitting TRBD1. The V gene's germline CDR1 is SGHTA and CDR2 FQGNSA. Trimming cost V 3 bases and J 5 bases; bases outside gene matches: 3. The length of the CDR3 is 13 residues. The CDR3 nucleotides read TGTGCCAGCAGCTTGGACAGGGACAACGAGCAGTACTTC. Encoded protein: CASSLDRDNEQYF.

The chain carries TRBV7-2 and TRBJ2-5; 9 bases match TRBD2. Germline assignment: CDR1 SGHTA and CDR2 FQGNSA. V lost 4 bases to trimming and J lost 4 bases; unmatched junction nucleotides: 13. The CDR3 runs 17 residues. CDR3 amino acids: CASSSGTSFSGGETQYF. In DNA, the CDR3 is TGTGCCAGCAGCTCCGGGACTAGCTTCTCAGGAGGAGAGACCCAGTACTTC.

The V gene is TRBV5-4, the J gene TRBJ1-2; the match to TRBD1 covers 8 bases. V shed 0 bases and J 0 bases; nucleotides not matched to a gene: 4. The CDR3 extends over 16 amino acids. Germline V gives CDR1 SGHNT, CDR2 YYREEE (reference sequence). CDR3 in DNA: TGTGCCAGCAGCTTGGGTACAGGGGGAACTAACTATGGCTACACCTTC. Its protein product is CASSLGTGGTNYGYTF.

This rearrangement joins TRBV7-6 to TRBJ2-7; possibly TRBD1 or TRBD2 for D (5 bases each). Trimming took off 5 bases at V and 5 bases at J, with 7 bases between the two ends. This CDR3 is built from 11 residues. Germline CDR1 is SGHVS and CDR2 is FNYEAQ. This CDR3 reads CASSQGDEQYF. The CDR3 DNA reads TGTGCCAGCAGCCAGGGAGACGAGCAGTACTTC.

The chain is built from TRBV11-2 and TRBJ2-1; maybe TRBD1 (5 bases). Trimming removed 5 bases at V and 3 bases at J, with 11 bases between. This CDR3 region has 14 residues. Germline V gene sequence: CDR1 SGHAT, CDR2 FQNNGV. The CDR3 nucleotides are TGTGCCAGCAGCAAAGTCAGGGACTACAATGAGCAGTTCTTC. This encodes CASSKVRDYNEQFF.

The rearrangement joins TRBV20-1 to TRBJ2-7, with 8 bases lining up with TRBD2. CDR1 and CDR2 (germline): DFQATT, SNEGSKA (reference sequence). This CDR3 is built from 13 residues. After removal of 0 bases from V and 2 bases from J, the junction contained 0 bases not matched to a gene. CDR3 sequence reads: CSARELAAYEQYF. CDR3 DNA: TGCAGTGCTAGAGAACTAGCGGCCTACGAGCAGTACTTC.

The chain joins TRBV19 to TRBJ2-4; a possible D gene is TRBD2 (6 bases). V was shortened by 9 bases and J by 6 bases, with 15 bases between the two germline ends. From germline, CDR1 is LNHDA and CDR2 SQIVND (reference sequence). This CDR3 comprises 13 residues. The CDR3 sequence is CASSVGGRNIQYF. Written as DNA, the CDR3 is TGTGCCAGCTCAGTGGGGGGACGAAACATTCAGTACTTC.

The chain couples TRBV25-1 to TRBJ2-1; unclear D gene. The length of the CDR3 is 12 residues. Trimming cost V 3 bases and J 4 bases, with 4 bases left between them. Per the germline V gene, CDR1 is MGHDK and CDR2 is SYGVNS. CDR3 DNA sequence: TGTGCCAGCAGTGACGGATACAATGAGCAGTTCTTC. Its translation: CASSDGYNEQFF.

The V and J genes are TRBV9 and TRBJ2-5; 11 bases match TRBD2. This CDR3 has 15 amino acids. V lost 1 base to trimming and J lost 5 bases; unmatched junction nucleotides: 4. Looked up from germline, CDR1 is SGDLS and CDR2 is YYNGEE. CDR3 nucleotide sequence: TGTGCCAGCAGCGTAAGTCTAGCGGGGGGCGAGACCCAGTACTTC. Protein sequence: CASSVSLAGGETQYF.

V and J are TRBV7-2 and TRBJ1-5; 12 bases match TRBD1. CDR1 is SGHTA, CDR2 FQGNSA, per germline. The CDR3 contains 17 residues. With 1 base clipped from V and 6 bases from J, the junction kept 7 bases outside the gene matches. The CDR3 DNA is TGTGCCAGCAGCTTAGGACCGGGACAGGGGGCGACTCAGCCCCAGCATTTT. This codes for CASSLGPGQGATQPQHF.

J is TRBJ2-7 and V is TRBV5-6; 7 positions match TRBD2. Germline V gene data show CDR1 as SGHDT and CDR2 as YYEEEE. CDR3 length: 13 residues. Trimming at V came to 5 bases and at J to 2 bases, leaving 4 bases not matched to a gene. CDR3 sequence (DNA): TGTGCCAGCAGGCTACGGGAGGCCTACGAGCAGTACTTC. Translating gives CASRLREAYEQYF. The full variable domain, in which reference TRBV5-6 and TRBJ2-7 provide the parts outside the CDR3, is DAGVTQSPTHLIKTRGQQVTLRCSPKSGHDTVSWYQQALGQGPQFIFQYYEEEERQRGNFPDRFSGHQFPNYSSELNVNALLLGDSALYLCASRLREAYEQYFGPGTRLTVT.

This sequence joins TRBV20-1 and TRBJ1-1; no reliable D call. Germline V gives CDR1 DFQATT, CDR2 SNEGSKA (reference sequence). V shed 0 bases and J shed 5 bases, with 4 bases lying between them. The CDR3 totals 11 residues. The CDR3: CSARDGTEAFF. The CDR3 DNA reads as TGCAGTGCTAGAGATGGAACTGAAGCTTTCTTT.

The table lists this clonotype with a few counts. This chain joins TRBV14 and TRBJ2-1; D gene ambiguous. The V end was cut by 0 bases, the J end by 4 bases, with 16 bases between. The germline V gene encodes CDR1 SGHDN and CDR2 FVKESK. The CDR3 is 17 amino acids. The CDR3 reads CASSQDTAGRIYNEQFF. In DNA, the CDR3 is TGTGCCAGCAGCCAAGATACGGCCGGAAGAATTTACAATGAGCAGTTCTTC.

The rearrangement joins TRBV20-1 to TRBJ1-2, with D possibly being TRBD1 (5 bases). V lost 3 bases and J lost 4, with 9 bases in between. The CDR3 is 12 amino acids. The germline CDR1 and CDR2 sequences are DFQATT and SNEGSKA (reference sequence). Here the CDR3 reads CSASYRSYGYTF. The CDR3 nucleotides are TGCAGTGCTAGCTACAGGTCCTATGGCTACACCTTC.

This clonotype was detected a few times. The chain uses TRBV5-6 and TRBJ2-7; TRBD2 might be the D (6 bases). The CDR3 consists of 13 residues. Germline CDR1 and CDR2: SGHDT and YYEEEE. Trimming took 0 bases from V and 3 from J, leaving 7 bases between them. The CDR3 sequence is CASSLGGVYEQYF. The CDR3 nucleotides are TGTGCCAGCAGCTTGGGGGGGGTCTACGAGCAGTACTTC.

The chain couples TRBV11-2 to TRBJ2-7; D call uncertain. This CDR3 contains 13 residues. V dropped 2 bases and J dropped 2 bases, with 7 bases sitting between them. CDR1 and CDR2 from the germline V gene are SGHAT and FQNNGV. CDR3 amino acids: CASSLSYTYEQYF. CDR3 coding DNA: TGTGCCAGCAGCTTATCATATACCTACGAGCAGTACTTC.

V and J are TRBV5-6 and TRBJ1-5; unclear D gene. V dropped 0 bases and J dropped 7 bases, with 11 bases sitting between them. Germline V gives CDR1 SGHDT, CDR2 YYEEEE. This CDR3 spans 14 amino acids. CDR3: CASSLAGGDQPQHF. The CDR3 DNA reads TGTGCCAGCAGCTTGGCCGGAGGTGACCAGCCCCAGCATTTT.

The chain is built from TRBV13 and TRBJ1-2; maybe TRBD1 (5 bases). Germline-derived CDR1 and CDR2 are PRHDT and FYEKMQ (reference sequence). The CDR3 has 15 amino acids. V was shortened by 2 bases and J by 4 bases, with 14 bases between the two germline ends. Here the CDR3 DNA reads TGTGCCAGCAGCTTAACCCGGGACCACCTCTATGGCTACACCTTC. It encodes CASSLTRDHLYGYTF.

This chain connects TRBV20-1 to TRBJ2-3; TRBD1 matches at 9 bases. This CDR3 spans 16 amino acids. Germline assignment: CDR1 DFQATT and CDR2 SNEGSKA (reference sequence). The DNA for the CDR3 is TGCAGCGCCTATGATGGGGACAGGGATAGCACAGATACGCAGTATTTT. Translated: CSAYDGDRDSTDTQYF.

The chain couples TRBV10-3 to TRBJ1-3, with D hard to call. CDR1 ENHRY and CDR2 SYGVKD come from the germline V gene. The CDR3 covers 15 residues. V was shortened by 3 bases and J by 2 bases, with 11 bases between the two germline ends. The CDR3 coding sequence is TGTGCCATCAGTGACTCGTCCGGGACTGGAAACACCATATATTTT. Translating it yields CAISDSSGTGNTIYF.

CDR3 sequence (DNA): TGTGCCAGCAGCTTAACGAACCCCTACGAGCAGTACTTC. It codes for CASSLTNPYEQYF. This sequence joins TRBV7-9 and TRBJ2-7; no clear D. The CDR3 loop spans 13 amino acids. Germline V gene sequence: CDR1 SEHNR, CDR2 FQNEAQ (reference sequence). V lost 2 bases, J lost 2 bases, and 7 bases lay in between.

The chain carries TRBV18 and TRBJ1-1; 8 bases line up with TRBD1. The CDR3 is 18 amino acids. Per germline, CDR1 KGHSH and CDR2 LQKENI. Unmatched junction bases numbered 15, after V lost 5 bases and J lost 1 base. Written as DNA, the CDR3 is TGTGCCAGCTCAGTTTTTGAAGGACAGGGACTATCGAACACTGAAGCTTTCTTT. It encodes CASSVFEGQGLSNTEAFF.

This chain joins TRBV5-6 and TRBJ1-3; D unresolved. The CDR3 runs to 16 residues. CDR1 and CDR2 (germline): SGHDT, YYEEEE. The V end lost 5 bases, the J end lost 0 bases, and 15 bases lay between the germline ends. This chain's CDR3 is CASSPPTDHSGNTIYF. The CDR3, as DNA: TGTGCCAGCAGTCCCCCGACGGATCACTCTGGAAACACCATATATTTT.

The genes are TRBV27 and TRBJ2-4; TRBD1 matches at 8 bases. Germline V CDR1 and CDR2: MNHEY, SMNVEV (reference sequence). J lost 6 bases, V lost 6 bases, and 10 bases had no gene match. The CDR3 is made up of 15 amino acids. CDR3 DNA sequence: TGTGCCAGCAGCTTCGAGGGACAGGACCCAAACATTCAGTACTTC. Protein sequence: CASSFEGQDPNIQYF.